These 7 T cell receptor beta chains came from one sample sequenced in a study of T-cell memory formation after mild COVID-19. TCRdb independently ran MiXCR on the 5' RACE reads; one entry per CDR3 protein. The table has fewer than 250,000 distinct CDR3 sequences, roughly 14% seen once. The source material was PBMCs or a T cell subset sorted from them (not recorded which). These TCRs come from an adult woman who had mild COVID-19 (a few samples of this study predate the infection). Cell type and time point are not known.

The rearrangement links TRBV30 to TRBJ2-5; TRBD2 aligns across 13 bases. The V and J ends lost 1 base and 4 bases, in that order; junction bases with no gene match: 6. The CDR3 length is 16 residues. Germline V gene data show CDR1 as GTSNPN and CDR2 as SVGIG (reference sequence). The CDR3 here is CAWSGLAGGVGETQYF. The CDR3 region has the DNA TGTGCCTGGAGTGGACTAGCGGGGGGCGTAGGAGAGACCCAGTACTTC.

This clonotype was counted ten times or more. CDR3 sequence reads: CASSPWNEQFF. The CDR3 DNA is TGTGCCAGCTCACCCTGGAATGAGCAGTTCTTC. The chain links TRBV18 to TRBJ2-1; D is uncertain. The germline CDR1 and CDR2 sequences are KGHSH and LQKENI. V was pared by 3 bases and J by 7 bases, with 4 bases between. This CDR3 has 11 amino acids.

The CDR3 DNA is TGTGCCAGTAGTCCCCGGACAGGGTCCGCCACTGAAGCTTTCTTT. It codes for CASSPRTGSATEAFF. The chain links TRBV19 to TRBJ1-1; 8 bases are shared with TRBD1. Germline CDR1 reads LNHDA; CDR2 reads SQIVND (reference sequence). There are 15 residues in the CDR3. V was pared by 5 bases and J by 4 bases, with 9 bases of the junction left unmatched.

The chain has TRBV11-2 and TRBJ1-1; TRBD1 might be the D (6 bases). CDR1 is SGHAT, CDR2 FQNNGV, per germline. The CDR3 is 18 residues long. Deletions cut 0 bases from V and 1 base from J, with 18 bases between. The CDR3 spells CASSLEAFARTANTEAFF. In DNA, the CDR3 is TGTGCCAGCAGCTTAGAGGCTTTCGCCCGGACAGCGAACACTGAAGCTTTCTTT.

The CDR3 DNA is TGTGCCAGCAGTTTTACCCCAAGGAATGAGCAGTTCTTC. Translated: CASSFTPRNEQFF. The chain links TRBV12-3 or TRBV12-4 to TRBJ2-1; the D is unclear. V dropped 3 bases and J dropped 7 bases, with 10 bases sitting between them. The CDR3 sequence is 13 residues long.

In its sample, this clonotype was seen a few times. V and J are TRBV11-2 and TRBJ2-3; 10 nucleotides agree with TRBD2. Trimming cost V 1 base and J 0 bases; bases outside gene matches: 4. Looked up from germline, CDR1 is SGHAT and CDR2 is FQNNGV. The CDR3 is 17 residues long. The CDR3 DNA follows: TGTGCCAGCAGCTTAGGGCAGACTAGCGGGAGCACAGATACGCAGTATTTT. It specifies CASSLGQTSGSTDTQYF.

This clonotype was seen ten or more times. CDR3 coding DNA: TGTGCCACCAGTGACTCTAGGACAGGGGTCACAAACATTCAGTACTTC. Translated, it gives CATSDSRTGVTNIQYF. The chain joins TRBV24-1 to TRBJ2-4; TRBD1 agrees at 9 bases. The germline CDR1 and CDR2 sequences are KGHDR and SFDVKD. V shed 4 bases and J 6 bases; nucleotides not matched to a gene: 9. This CDR3 region has 16 residues.